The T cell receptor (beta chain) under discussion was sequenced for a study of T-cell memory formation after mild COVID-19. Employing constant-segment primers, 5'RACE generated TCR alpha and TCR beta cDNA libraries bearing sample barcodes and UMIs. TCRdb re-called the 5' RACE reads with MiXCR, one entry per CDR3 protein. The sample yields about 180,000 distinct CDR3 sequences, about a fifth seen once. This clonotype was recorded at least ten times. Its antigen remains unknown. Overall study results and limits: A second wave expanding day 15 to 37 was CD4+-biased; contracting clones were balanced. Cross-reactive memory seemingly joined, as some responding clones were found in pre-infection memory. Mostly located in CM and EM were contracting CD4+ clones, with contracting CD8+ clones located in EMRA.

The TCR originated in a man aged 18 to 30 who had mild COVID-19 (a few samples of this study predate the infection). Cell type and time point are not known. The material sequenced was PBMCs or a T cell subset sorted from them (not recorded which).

The DNA for the CDR3 is TGTGCCAGCAGCAATCGGGACTCTGGGGCCAACGTCCTGACTTTC. Translating gives CASSNRDSGANVLTF. V is TRBV7-2 and J is TRBJ2-6, with D possibly matching TRBD2 (5 bases). The V end was cut by 5 bases, the J end by 0 bases, with 8 bases between. Germline CDR1 is SGHTA and CDR2 is FQGNSA. The CDR3 contains 15 residues.